The 21 T cell receptor beta chains in this list originate from one sample, sequenced in a study of cytomegalovirus exposure and HLA in healthy donors (dated by TCRdb to about 2017). Receptor libraries were prepared by the immunoSEQ multiplex PCR assay. For the multiplex PCR, a mixture combining 60 forward primers for TCR Vbeta segments and 13 reverse primers for TCR Jbeta segments was used. TCRdb retrieved this table from immuneACCESS and kept in-frame rearrangements only. Not all clones are present; in checked studies, unresolved V genes account for under half, and no reason is known for the remainder. This sample lists under 200,000 clones; 75% to 90% were detected once. Together, the top ten hold 4.5% of the sample. Sequences were obtained from PBMCs. These receptors came from a woman aged 45-59 years in good health and CMV-seropositive.

This rearrangement joins TRBV10-1 to TRBJ2-3; 8 nucleotides match TRBD2. Germline CDR1 WNHNN, CDR2 SYGVQD (reference sequence). The CDR3 has 19 amino acids. Unmatched junction bases numbered 17, after V lost 5 bases and J lost 1 base. CDR3 residues: CASSQLTPDFGGGTDTQYF. The CDR3 DNA follows: TGCGCCAGCAGTCAGCTTACCCCGGACTTCGGGGGGGGCACAGATACGCAGTATTTT.

V usage is TRBV11-2 and J usage is TRBJ1-2, with D possibly being TRBD1 (5 bases). Germline-derived CDR1 and CDR2 are SGHAT and FQNNGV. The CDR3 totals 13 residues. The V and J ends lost 5 bases and 4 bases respectively, with 11 bases between them. CDR3 sequence: CASSVPGVYGYTF. For the CDR3, the DNA is TGTGCCAGCAGCGTACCGGGGGTCTATGGCTACACCTTC.

Only one count was recorded for this clone. The gene calls are TRBV5-1 and TRBJ2-3; 8 bases are shared with TRBD2. The CDR3 length is 17 residues. Trimming at V came to 3 bases and at J to 1 base, leaving 10 bases not matched to a gene. Germline CDR1 is SGHRS and CDR2 is YFSETQ. CDR3 sequence: CASSSRRAGVRTDTQYF. The CDR3 DNA is TGCGCCAGCAGCTCCCGAAGAGCGGGGGTGCGCACAGATACGCAGTATTTT.

The chain employs TRBV18 and TRBJ1-4; D gene uncertain. Germline-derived CDR1 and CDR2 are KGHSH and LQKENI. V was trimmed by 3 bases and J by 2 bases, leaving 7 bases between them. CDR3 length equals 14 residues. DNA of the CDR3: TGTGCCAGCTCACCTGGGCAGACTAATGAAAAACTGTTTTTT. Translating gives CASSPGQTNEKLFF.

The chain recombines TRBV28 with TRBJ2-7; possible D gene TRBD2, 6 bases. The CDR3 extends over 13 amino acids. CDR1 and CDR2 from the germline V gene are MDHEN and SYDVKM. The V and J ends lost 10 bases and 4 bases respectively, with 17 bases between them. The CDR3 DNA reads TGTGCCACGCACGTCACTAGCAGATACGAGCAGTACTTC. Protein: CATHVTSRYEQYF. The variable domain in full, with the rest retrieved from reference TRBV28 and TRBJ2-7, is DVKVTQSSRYLVKRTGEKVFLECVQDMDHENMFWYRQDPGLGLRLIYFSYDVKMKEKGDIPEGYSVSREKKERFSLILESASTNQTSMYLCATHVTSRYEQYFGPGTRLTVT.

The chain uses TRBV19 and TRBJ2-2; 11 nucleotides line up with TRBD2. The CDR3 runs to 15 residues. With 5 bases clipped from V and 6 bases from J, the junction kept 5 bases outside the gene matches. The germline V gene has CDR1 LNHDA and CDR2 SQIVND (reference sequence). CDR3 nucleotide sequence: TGTGCCAGTAGTGTACTAGCGGGAGTGTCCGGGGAGCTGTTTTTT. Translated: CASSVLAGVSGELFF.

This chain joins TRBV10-3 and TRBJ2-1; the match to TRBD2 covers 9 bases. Trimming at V came to 8 bases and at J to 8 bases, leaving 7 bases not matched to a gene. In germline, CDR1 is ENHRY, CDR2 SYGVKD. CDR3 length equals 13 residues. The CDR3 DNA follows: TGTGCCATCGGGACTAGCAATGTCTATGAGCAGTTCTTC. Translating gives CAIGTSNVYEQFF.

The chain is built from TRBV10-3 and TRBJ2-1; 10 bases fit TRBD2. Germline CDR1 reads ENHRY; CDR2 reads SYGVKD. V lost 3 bases, J lost 3 bases, and 8 bases stayed unmatched. The CDR3 is 17 amino acids. The CDR3 loop is CAISELPSGSIYNEQFF. The CDR3 DNA reads as TGTGCCATCAGTGAATTGCCTAGCGGGAGTATCTACAATGAGCAGTTCTTC.

The chain carries TRBV6-1 and TRBJ2-5; a weak D match, TRBD1 (6 bases). This CDR3 comprises 14 residues. Germline V lookup: CDR1 MNHNS, CDR2 SASEGT. The V and J ends lost 5 bases and 1 base respectively, with 11 bases between them. The CDR3 protein is CASSSVRGQETQYF. For the CDR3, the DNA is TGTGCCAGCAGTTCCGTCAGGGGCCAAGAGACCCAGTACTTC.

The V gene is TRBV19, the J gene TRBJ2-3, with a possible D match to TRBD2 (6 bases). V was pared by 7 bases and J by 1 base, with 12 bases between. The germline V gene has CDR1 LNHDA and CDR2 SQIVND (reference sequence). The length of the CDR3 is 14 residues. Here the CDR3 DNA reads TGTGCCAGTAACCTAGCGAGGGGCACAGATACGCAGTATTTT. This translates into CASNLARGTDTQYF.

This clone was seen a single time. The V and J genes are TRBV5-1 and TRBJ2-1, with TRBD1 matching 11 bases. This CDR3 is built from 17 residues. The V and J ends lost 2 bases and 2 bases, in that order; junction bases with no gene match: 6. CDR1 and CDR2 (germline): SGHRS, YFSETQ. CDR3 DNA sequence: TGCGCCAGCAGCTTTTCACCGGGACAGGGGGCCTACAATGAGCAGTTCTTC. Protein product: CASSFSPGQGAYNEQFF.

The genes are TRBV19 and TRBJ2-7; unclear D gene. The CDR3 consists of 14 residues. In germline, CDR1 is LNHDA, CDR2 SQIVND (reference sequence). V was shortened by 5 bases and J by 0 bases, with 11 bases between the two germline ends. CDR3 DNA sequence: TGTGCCAGTAGTCCCTGGGCCGTCTCCTACGAGCAGTACTTC. Translation gives CASSPWAVSYEQYF.

In nucleotides, the CDR3 is TGTGCCAGCAGCCAAGAGGGACACCGCCTCAACACCGGGGAGCTGTTTTTT. Its translation: CASSQEGHRLNTGELFF. J is TRBJ2-2 and V is TRBV14; a possible D gene is TRBD1 (6 bases). The germline V gene encodes CDR1 SGHDN and CDR2 FVKESK. The V gene lost 0 bases and the J gene lost 2 bases, with 13 bases spanning the gap. The CDR3 has 17 amino acids.

J is TRBJ2-7 and V is TRBV7-2, with 14 bases lining up with TRBD2. The germline V gene has CDR1 SGHTA and CDR2 FQGNSA. The CDR3 spans 15 residues. V shed 5 bases and J 5 bases; nucleotides not matched to a gene: 5. The CDR3 DNA follows: TGTGCCAGCAGCACCGGGACTAGCGGGAGAGACGAGCAGTACTTC. It codes for CASSTGTSGRDEQYF.

V usage is TRBV19 and J usage is TRBJ2-2; D might be TRBD2 (6 bases). The V gene lost 1 base and the J gene lost 7 bases, with 10 bases spanning the gap. The CDR3 totals 14 residues. Germline CDR1 reads LNHDA; CDR2 reads SQIVND (reference sequence). The CDR3 DNA reads TGTGCCAGTAGTATAGGCGGGACCGTCGGGGAGCTGTTTTTT. Protein sequence: CASSIGGTVGELFF.

The V and J genes are TRBV7-9 and TRBJ2-3; 9 positions agree with TRBD1. Germline assignment: CDR1 SEHNR and CDR2 FQNEAQ (reference sequence). J lost 6 bases, V lost 0 bases, and 7 bases had no gene match. The CDR3 is 16 amino acids. The CDR3 DNA follows: TGTGCCAGCAGCTTAGCGAGTGGACAGGGGTCTGATACGCAGTATTTT. It translates to CASSLASGQGSDTQYF.

This rearrangement joins TRBV6-1 to TRBJ2-7; D is perhaps TRBD1 (5 bases). Germline CDR1 and CDR2: MNHNS and SASEGT. The V end lost 4 bases, the J end lost 3 bases, and 7 bases lay between the germline ends. This CDR3 region has 12 residues. The CDR3 region has the DNA TGTGCCAGCAGTGGGCAGGGCTACGAGCAGTACTTC. This encodes CASSGQGYEQYF.

The CDR3 sequence is CASSRGHSGGSSYEQYF. Here the CDR3 DNA reads TGCGCCAGCAGCCGCGGCCATAGTGGCGGATCCTCCTACGAGCAGTACTTC. This chain uses TRBV4-1 with TRBJ2-7; D not resolved. Germline CDR1 is MGHRA and CDR2 is YSYEKL. The CDR3 is made up of 17 amino acids. V lost 4 bases and J 0 bases, leaving 19 bases between the germline ends.

The chain joins TRBV7-2 to TRBJ1-2; 7 bases map to TRBD1. With 5 bases clipped from V and 4 bases from J, the junction kept 10 bases outside the gene matches. CDR1 is SGHTA and CDR2 is FQGNSA in the germline V gene. The CDR3 has 15 amino acids. This CDR3 is CASSPLQGIGYGYTF. In DNA form, the CDR3 reads TGTGCCAGCAGCCCGTTACAGGGGATCGGCTATGGCTACACCTTC. The full variable domain, completed using reference TRBV7-2 and TRBJ1-2, is GAGVSQSPSNKVTEKGKDVELRCDPISGHTALYWYRQSLGQGLEFLIYFQGNSAPDKSGLPSDRFSAERTGGSVSTLTIQRTQQEDSAVYLCASSPLQGIGYGYTFGSGTRLTVV.

The genes are TRBV11-3 and TRBJ1-3; D call uncertain. The germline V gene has CDR1 SGHNT and CDR2 YENEEA. The ends were cut back, 5 bases at V and 4 bases at J, with 12 bases in the middle. The CDR3 has 14 residues. CDR3 nucleotide sequence: TGTGCCAGCAGCGCCGGGTACTCCGGAAACACCATATATTTT. The encoded protein is CASSAGYSGNTIYF.

This clone was seen a handful of times. The chain combines TRBV19 with TRBJ1-1; D is possibly TRBD1 (6 bases). Germline CDR1 reads LNHDA; CDR2 reads SQIVND (reference sequence). The CDR3 consists of 16 residues. The V gene lost 7 bases and the J gene lost 4 bases, with 22 bases spanning the gap. As DNA, the CDR3 is TGTGCCAGTAAGGGAGACAGGTTGGATGCTGGCACTGAAGCTTTCTTT. As protein: CASKGDRLDAGTEAFF.